The 16 T cell receptor beta chains below were found in one sample sequenced in a study of shared clonotypes between healthy human individuals. CD45RO-negative CD8 cells positively selected for CCR7 made up the naive population, which excluded terminally differentiated effector memory CD45RA+ cells. The repertoire was sequenced with immunoSEQ multiplex PCR; TCRdb's copy has only in-frame clones and lacks some. The data show about 2.1 million clones, under 95% seen once. The sequencing sample was made of naive CD8+ T cells from PBMCs. The receptors stem from a man between 18 and 29 years old in good health. Some clones in this sample may be carry-over from other donors' samples.

The CDR3 loop is CAILGGLSGNTIYF. DNA of the CDR3: TGTGCCATCCTAGGAGGTCTCTCTGGAAACACCATATATTTT. This chain joins TRBV10-3 and TRBJ1-3, with D hard to call. The germline V gene encodes CDR1 ENHRY and CDR2 SYGVKD. Trimming pared 8 bases from V and 0 bases from J, leaving 11 bases between. The CDR3 has 14 amino acids.

V usage is TRBV7-3 and J usage is TRBJ2-3; TRBD2 aligns across 9 bases. Unmatched junction bases numbered 9, after V lost 1 base and J lost 4 bases. The CDR3 length is 17 residues. The germline V gene encodes CDR1 SGHTA and CDR2 FQGTGA. This CDR3 reads CASSLRGLAGNPDTQYF. The CDR3 DNA follows: TGTGCCAGCAGCTTAAGGGGCCTAGCGGGAAATCCAGATACGCAGTATTTT.

The genes are TRBV28 and TRBJ1-5; weak D call: TRBD1 (6 bases). This CDR3 has 15 amino acids. V dropped 2 bases and J dropped 8 bases, with 16 bases sitting between them. Germline lookup yields CDR1 MDHEN and CDR2 SYDVKM. The CDR3 loop is CASSLSQQGRKPQHF. CDR3 coding DNA: TGTGCCAGCAGTTTAAGTCAACAGGGAAGGAAGCCCCAGCATTTT.

The chain combines TRBV28 with TRBJ2-7; 7 nucleotides line up with TRBD1. The CDR3 is 14 amino acids. V lost 2 bases and J lost 5; bases outside the gene matches: 6. Looked up from germline, CDR1 is MDHEN and CDR2 is SYDVKM. The CDR3 spells CASSLRQGIHEQYF. The CDR3 region has the DNA TGTGCCAGCAGTTTACGACAGGGTATCCACGAGCAGTACTTC.

To note about this clone: Other DNA sequences within the sample encode an identical CDR3. The rearrangement links TRBV19 to TRBJ2-7, with TRBD1 matching over 7 bases. J lost 3 bases, V lost 10 bases, and 6 bases had no gene match. CDR1 is LNHDA and CDR2 is SQIVND in the germline V gene (reference sequence). This CDR3 has 12 amino acids. CDR3 amino acids: CATRDRGYEQYF. CDR3 nucleotides: TGTGCCACCCGGGACAGAGGCTACGAGCAGTACTTC.

The rearrangement links TRBV9 to TRBJ1-2; perhaps TRBD1 as D (6 bases). The V end was cut by 4 bases, the J end by 1 base, with 11 bases between. Germline assignment: CDR1 SGDLS and CDR2 YYNGEE. This CDR3 is 14 amino acids long. This CDR3 reads CASSTDSLNYGYTF. CDR3 DNA: TGTGCCAGCAGCACGGACAGTCTTAACTATGGCTACACCTTC. Full variable domain (remainder filled in from reference TRBV9 and TRBJ1-2): DSGVTQTPKHLITATGQRVTLRCSPRSGDLSVYWYQQSLDQGLQFLIQYYNGEERAKGNILERFSAQQFPDLHSELNLSSLELGDSALYFCASSTDSLNYGYTFGSGTRLTVV.

This chain connects TRBV29-1 to TRBJ2-3; D gene uncertain. Per germline, CDR1 SQVTM and CDR2 ANQGSEA. Deletions cut 5 bases from V and 5 bases from J, with 14 bases between. This CDR3 is built from 13 residues. The CDR3 DNA reads TGCAGCGTTAACGGCCCCTCCGGAGATACGCAGTATTTT. It specifies CSVNGPSGDTQYF.

The rearrangement links TRBV28 to TRBJ1-1; a weak D match, TRBD1 (6 bases). The CDR3 has 13 amino acids. Trimming left V 7 bases short and J 6 bases short, with 15 bases between. Germline values: CDR1 MDHEN, CDR2 SYDVKM. The chain's CDR3 is CASIEQGIAEAFF. The CDR3 DNA sequence: TGTGCCAGCATAGAACAGGGTATAGCTGAAGCTTTCTTT. Variable domain in full (rest from reference TRBV28 and TRBJ1-1): DVKVTQSSRYLVKRTGEKVFLECVQDMDHENMFWYRQDPGLGLRLIYFSYDVKMKEKGDIPEGYSVSREKKERFSLILESASTNQTSMYLCASIEQGIAEAFFGQGTRLTVV.

This chain connects TRBV11-1 to TRBJ2-6; D is ambiguous. Germline V CDR1 and CDR2: SGHAT, FQDESV (reference sequence). The CDR3 consists of 14 residues. With 2 bases removed from V and 2 bases from J, the gap between germline ends came to 4 bases. The CDR3 protein is CASSLRTGANVLTF. CDR3 nucleotides: TGTGCCAGCAGCTTACGGACTGGGGCCAACGTCCTGACTTTC.

The chain is built from TRBV4-2 and TRBJ1-3; the D is unclear. The germline V and J ends were trimmed by 4 bases and 0 bases, with 10 bases remaining between them. In germline, CDR1 is LGHNA, CDR2 YNFKEQ. This CDR3 region has 15 residues. CDR3 nucleotides: TGTGCCAGCAGCCTCGACCGACCCTCTGGAAACACCATATATTTT. It codes for CASSLDRPSGNTIYF.

The rearrangement links TRBV2 to TRBJ2-1, with TRBD1 matching over 8 bases. The V segment lost 6 bases and the J segment 4 bases; nucleotides outside the gene matches: 8. The germline V gene has CDR1 SNHLY and CDR2 FYNNEI. The CDR3 runs 15 residues. CDR3 amino acids: CASRTGTGYYNEQFF. CDR3 DNA: TGTGCCAGCAGGACCGGGACAGGATATTACAATGAGCAGTTCTTC.

This chain joins TRBV27 and TRBJ2-1; D is possibly TRBD2 (6 bases). This CDR3 is built from 17 residues. Per the germline V gene, CDR1 is MNHEY and CDR2 is SMNVEV (reference sequence). Trimming removed 6 bases from V and 4 bases from J, with 22 bases in between. The CDR3 coding sequence is TGTGCCAGCAGCTCAATGGGAGGTAGACATGAATACAATGAGCAGTTCTTC. The encoded protein is CASSSMGGRHEYNEQFF.

The V and J genes are TRBV2 and TRBJ2-1, with D unresolved. Germline V gene sequence: CDR1 SNHLY, CDR2 FYNNEI. V lost 3 bases, J lost 10 bases, and 7 bases lay in between. The CDR3 has 11 residues. Here the CDR3 reads CASSDGWEQFF. The CDR3 DNA sequence: TGTGCCAGCAGTGACGGGTGGGAGCAGTTCTTC.

CDR3 region: CAGAGQGRNQPQHF. In DNA, the CDR3 is TGTGCCGGGGCGGGACAGGGGAGGAATCAGCCCCAGCATTTT. The chain employs TRBV28 and TRBJ1-5, with TRBD1 identical over 10 bases. In germline, CDR1 is MDHEN, CDR2 SYDVKM. V lost 11 bases and J lost 4; bases outside the gene matches: 8. The CDR3 totals 14 residues.

The chain combines TRBV27 with TRBJ2-7; D may be TRBD1 (6 bases). Germline CDR1 MNHEY, CDR2 SMNVEV (reference sequence). The V end was cut by 6 bases, the J end by 2 bases, with 17 bases between. CDR3 length: 15 amino acids. The CDR3: CASRETTGNAYEQYF. CDR3 coding DNA: TGTGCCAGCAGGGAGACCACAGGGAATGCCTACGAGCAGTACTTC.

On this clone itself: Within the sample, other DNA sequences also encode this same CDR3. V is TRBV4-1 and J is TRBJ2-7, with 14 bases fitting TRBD2. The V and J ends lost 1 base and 2 bases, in that order; junction bases with no gene match: 1. The CDR3 sequence is 16 residues long. The V gene's germline CDR1 is MGHRA and CDR2 YSYEKL. The CDR3 bases are TGCGCCAGCAGCCAAGGACTAGCGGGGGGGCCCTACGAGCAGTACTTC. Protein: CASSQGLAGGPYEQYF.